The T cell receptor (beta chain) described here comes from a study of graft-versus-host responses after intestinal transplantation. Study results and caveats: Early declines in HvG clones that occurred post-transplant were associated with peak circulating GvH clone levels. High graft-versus-host to host-versus-graft clonal ratios were found in allografts of patients who had graft-donor T cell macrochimerism. Present in recipient marrow, GvH clones included some that appeared first in ileum or blood.

Germline V gene data show CDR1 as MNHNS and CDR2 as SASEGT. V was clipped by 6 bases and J by 10 bases; unmatched bases: 17. The CDR3 contains 15 residues. The repertoire was sequenced with immunoSEQ multiplex PCR; TCRdb's copy has only in-frame clones and lacks some. The profile shows some 13,000 clones, around two fifths of them singletons. This clone was counted between two and nine times. Responder cells labeled with CFSE (around 200,000) were co-plated with irradiated stimulator cells labeled with violet dye (around 200,000). The material was alloreactive CD4+ T cells from a mixed lymphocyte reaction culture, obtained before intestinal transplant. Subset described: CFSE-low proliferating T cells sorted from roughly six-day pre-transplant mixed lymphocyte reaction (GvH or HvG direction). V is TRBV6-1 and J is TRBJ1-1; 7 bases map to TRBD1. The sequence was collected from a human patient who received an intestinal transplant. CDR3 sequence (DNA): TGTGCCAGCAGACCCATAGGACAGGCTTCGGTGGGAGCTTTCTTT. Translation gives CASRPIGQASVGAFF.